This passage covers 18 T cell receptor beta chains from one sample sequenced in a study of blood T cell repertoires in COVID-19. TCRdb's copy holds only in-frame clones and misses some; the assay was immunoSEQ multiplex PCR. The sample yields approximately 260,000 clones, 90% seen once. Sequenced input: peripheral blood. These receptors all stem from a woman in her sixties or seventies with COVID-19, enrolled during active disease.

The chain uses TRBV2 and TRBJ1-6, with 7 bases that match TRBD1. The junction had 12 bases not matched to a gene; V was cut back by 4 bases and J by 12 bases. Germline V gene sequence: CDR1 SNHLY, CDR2 FYNNEI. The CDR3 covers 15 residues. CDR3 DNA sequence: TGTGCCAGCAGTGGGGGGACAGCCGGTACAGGACCCCTCCACTTT. Translating it yields CASSGGTAGTGPLHF.

This clone has just a few counts. The CDR3 spells CASSSQGADNSPLHF. CDR3 nucleotides: TGTGCCAGCAGCTCACAGGGGGCGGATAATTCACCCCTCCACTTT. J is TRBJ1-6 and V is TRBV7-3; 9 bases fit TRBD1. Germline-derived CDR1 and CDR2 are SGHTA and FQGTGA. The CDR3 sequence is 15 residues long. J was trimmed by 5 bases and V by 4 bases; bases with no gene match: 3. Full variable domain (missing parts from reference TRBV7-3 and TRBJ1-6): GAGVSQTPSNKVTEKGKYVELRCDPISGHTALYWYRQSLGQGPEFLIYFQGTGAADDSGLPNDRFFAVRPEGSVSTLKIQRTERGDSAVYLCASSSQGADNSPLHFGNGTRLTVT.

Only one count was recorded for this clone. This sequence joins TRBV10-3 and TRBJ2-1, with a weak D call TRBD1 (6 bases). The germline V and J ends were trimmed by 0 bases and 6 bases, with 12 bases remaining between them. This CDR3 has 15 residues. Germline CDR1 and CDR2: ENHRY and SYGVKD. The CDR3: CAISESRTVGNEQFF. The CDR3 DNA follows: TGTGCCATCAGTGAGTCTAGGACAGTGGGCAATGAGCAGTTCTTC.

The chain links TRBV9 to TRBJ1-3, with 9 bases fitting TRBD1. Unmatched junction bases numbered 3, after V lost 3 bases and J lost 2 bases. The CDR3 has 15 amino acids. Germline V lookup: CDR1 SGDLS, CDR2 YYNGEE. CDR3 region: CASSGGQGAGNTIYF. The CDR3 DNA sequence: TGTGCCAGCAGCGGGGGACAGGGCGCTGGAAACACCATATATTTT.

V usage is TRBV11-2 and J usage is TRBJ2-7; TRBD1 matches at 9 bases. V was pared by 2 bases and J by 8 bases, with 7 bases of the junction left unmatched. CDR1 and CDR2 (germline): SGHAT, FQNNGV. This CDR3 is built from 14 residues. This CDR3 is CASSLLRDRVQQYF. The CDR3 DNA follows: TGTGCCAGCAGCTTACTGAGGGACAGGGTACAGCAGTACTTC.

The chain carries TRBV18 and TRBJ1-4; D perhaps matches TRBD1 (5 bases). Germline CDR1 reads KGHSH; CDR2 reads LQKENI. Trimming left V 0 bases short and J 5 bases short, with 13 bases between. There are 16 residues in the CDR3. The CDR3 DNA reads as TGTGCCAGCTCACCACCTCAGGCGAGACAGAATGAAAAACTGTTTTTT. This gives the protein CASSPPQARQNEKLFF.

This clone is a singleton in its sample. The rearrangement links TRBV6-2 or TRBV6-3 to TRBJ1-5, with a possible D match to TRBD1 (5 bases). V lost 0 bases and J 7 bases, leaving 10 bases between the germline ends. The CDR3 has 14 amino acids. The germline V gene has CDR1 MNHEY and CDR2 SVGEGT. CDR3 residues: CASSYSGGAQPQHF. The CDR3 DNA reads as TGTGCCAGCAGTTACTCGGGTGGGGCGCAGCCCCAGCATTTT.

CDR3 DNA: TGCGCCAGCAGCCAACACAGGGAGTTCGCAACAGATACGCAGTATTTT. Protein product: CASSQHREFATDTQYF. The chain has TRBV5-1 and TRBJ2-3; D perhaps matches TRBD1 (6 bases). CDR1 is SGHRS, CDR2 YFSETQ, per germline. V was cut by 4 bases and J by 3 bases, with 18 bases left in between. The CDR3 is 16 residues long.

This rearrangement joins TRBV9 to TRBJ2-4; TRBD1 agrees at 11 bases. The J segment lost 6 bases and the V segment lost 4 bases, leaving 9 bases of the junction unmatched. The CDR3 consists of 16 residues. CDR1 and CDR2 (germline): SGDLS, YYNGEE. CDR3 region: CASSTRTGGEGNIQYF. CDR3 nucleotide sequence: TGTGCCAGCAGCACAAGGACAGGGGGCGAGGGAAACATTCAGTACTTC.

This clone came up a few times. The V gene is TRBV27, the J gene TRBJ1-2, with a tentative D call TRBD1 (6 bases). CDR1 MNHEY and CDR2 SMNVEV come from the germline V gene (reference sequence). V dropped 6 bases and J dropped 4 bases, with 24 bases sitting between them. This CDR3 region has 17 residues. CDR3 protein: CASRVRGRARMSYGYTF. Written as DNA, the CDR3 is TGTGCCAGCAGAGTGAGGGGGAGGGCCCGTATGAGCTATGGCTACACCTTC.

The gene calls are TRBV4-1 and TRBJ1-5, with D possibly TRBD1 on 6 matching bases. CDR1 and CDR2 from the germline V gene are MGHRA and YSYEKL. The V gene lost 0 bases and the J gene lost 0 bases, with 12 bases spanning the gap. The CDR3 loop spans 17 amino acids. The CDR3 region is CASSQEGGANSNQPQHF. DNA for the CDR3: TGCGCCAGCAGCCAAGAGGGGGGGGCAAATAGCAATCAGCCCCAGCATTTT.

The rearrangement joins TRBV5-1 to TRBJ1-4, with TRBD1 matching 8 bases. The CDR3 consists of 15 residues. Germline V gene sequence: CDR1 SGHRS, CDR2 YFSETQ. V shed 4 bases, J shed 8 bases, and the junction held 10 bases outside the gene matches. CDR3 residues: CASSAGRGHDEKLFF. CDR3 coding DNA: TGCGCCAGCAGCGCGGGCAGGGGGCATGACGAAAAACTGTTTTTT.

This chain joins TRBV11-2 and TRBJ2-7; TRBD2 is a possible D gene (7 bases). The germline V gene encodes CDR1 SGHAT and CDR2 FQNNGV. The germline V and J ends were trimmed by 4 bases and 3 bases, with 16 bases remaining between them. The CDR3 runs to 15 residues. CDR3 sequence: CASSSGRGGGYEQYF. In nucleotides, the CDR3 is TGTGCCAGCAGCTCAGGCAGGGGAGGGGGCTACGAGCAGTACTTC.

This clone was detected a few times. The chain is built from TRBV5-1 and TRBJ1-2, with TRBD1 identical over 7 bases. The junction had 6 bases not matched to a gene; V was cut back by 4 bases and J by 6 bases. The CDR3 is made up of 13 amino acids. CDR1 SGHRS and CDR2 YFSETQ come from the germline V gene. CDR3 sequence reads: CASSRGQEDGYTF. The DNA of the CDR3 is TGCGCCAGCAGCCGCGGACAGGAGGATGGCTACACCTTC.

The rearrangement links TRBV27 to TRBJ2-2; 7 positions agree with TRBD1. Trimming at V came to 6 bases and at J to 7 bases, leaving 8 bases not matched to a gene. Germline V gene sequence: CDR1 MNHEY, CDR2 SMNVEV (reference sequence). The CDR3 is made up of 14 amino acids. The CDR3 sequence: CASRTGWNHGELFF. The CDR3, as DNA: TGTGCCAGCAGGACAGGGTGGAATCACGGGGAGCTGTTTTTT.

The V and J genes are TRBV10-3 and TRBJ2-7, with a possible D match to TRBD2 (6 bases). Germline CDR1 reads ENHRY; CDR2 reads SYGVKD. The CDR3 spans 13 residues. V lost 10 bases and J lost 4, with 17 bases in between. CDR3: CATGAGGPYEQYF. The CDR3 DNA reads as TGTGCCACCGGCGCCGGGGGACCGTACGAGCAGTACTTC.

A single count supports this clone. This chain uses TRBV7-9 with TRBJ2-1; possibly TRBD2 for D (5 bases). Trimming took 5 bases from V and 7 from J, leaving 21 bases between them. The CDR3 spans 16 residues. Germline V gives CDR1 SEHNR, CDR2 FQNEAQ (reference sequence). The CDR3 is CASSPRTGLGNNEQFF. CDR3 bases: TGTGCCAGCAGCCCTAGGACTGGATTGGGGAATAATGAGCAGTTCTTC.

This rearrangement joins TRBV5-1 to TRBJ1-2; D unresolved. The germline V gene encodes CDR1 SGHRS and CDR2 YFSETQ. The V gene lost 0 bases and the J gene lost 4 bases, with 22 bases spanning the gap. This CDR3 comprises 18 residues. CDR3 sequence reads: CASSLGPAGRTSLYGYTF. CDR3 in DNA: TGCGCCAGCAGCTTGGGTCCAGCGGGCAGGACGTCCCTCTATGGCTACACCTTC.